The 16 T cell receptor beta chains below come from one sample, sequenced in a study of blood T cell repertoires in COVID-19. Sequencing used immunoSEQ multiplex PCR; TCRdb keeps in-frame clones, though not all of them. The sample comprises more than 110,000 clones, 75% to 85% of which are singletons, and approximately 4.5% rests with the top ten. The sample consisted of peripheral blood. These TCRs come from a woman aged 80 or over with active or convalescent COVID-19.

The rearrangement links TRBV11-2 to TRBJ2-1; no definite D call. Trimming left V 4 bases short and J 0 bases short, with 10 bases between. The germline V gene has CDR1 SGHAT and CDR2 FQNNGV. The CDR3 sequence is 15 residues long. The CDR3 DNA sequence: TGTGCCAGCAGCTGGGCGATAAGCTCCTACAATGAGCAGTTCTTC. Its translation: CASSWAISSYNEQFF.

The chain has TRBV30 and TRBJ1-2; perhaps TRBD1 as D (6 bases). Trimming cost V 0 bases and J 5 bases, with 13 bases left between them. The V gene's germline CDR1 is GTSNPN and CDR2 SVGIG (reference sequence). This CDR3 is built from 14 residues. CDR3 residues: CAWSVQGGRYGYTF. In DNA form, the CDR3 reads TGTGCCTGGAGTGTACAGGGTGGAAGATATGGCTACACCTTC.

The chain has TRBV19 and TRBJ2-3, with TRBD2 matching 8 bases. The CDR3 contains 13 residues. CDR1 is LNHDA and CDR2 is SQIVND in the germline V gene (reference sequence). V dropped 0 bases and J dropped 10; count of bases not matched to a gene: 3. The CDR3 reads CASSIDWTSSQYF. In DNA, the CDR3 is TGTGCCAGTAGTATAGATTGGACTAGCTCGCAGTATTTT.

V is TRBV28 and J is TRBJ1-2; TRBD1 agrees at 9 bases. Germline V gene lookup returns CDR1 MDHEN and CDR2 SYDVKM. The CDR3 has 16 residues. V was pared by 2 bases and J by 6 bases, with 10 bases of the junction left unmatched. The CDR3 sequence is CASSLLRGGTGHGYTF. The CDR3 coding sequence is TGTGCCAGCAGTTTACTTAGGGGCGGGACAGGGCATGGCTACACCTTC.

J is TRBJ1-1 and V is TRBV5-1; TRBD1 matches 7 bases. J lost 6 bases, V lost 3 bases, and 14 bases had no gene match. This CDR3 has 16 amino acids. Germline CDR1 reads SGHRS; CDR2 reads YFSETQ. Here the CDR3 DNA reads TGCGCCAGCAGCTCGAATAACCCAGGGGGTAGGTCTGAAGCTTTCTTT. This codes for CASSSNNPGGRSEAFF.

This chain joins TRBV30 and TRBJ1-1; D possibly corresponds to TRBD1 (5 bases). The germline V and J ends were trimmed by 0 bases and 5 bases, with 16 bases remaining between them. Germline assignment: CDR1 GTSNPN and CDR2 SVGIG (reference sequence). The CDR3 is made up of 15 amino acids. CDR3 bases: TGTGCCTGGAGTGTATCGGGGAGGGGAGAGACTGAAGCTTTCTTT. Amino acids: CAWSVSGRGETEAFF. The full variable domain, with the rest looked up from reference TRBV30 and TRBJ1-1, is SQTIHQWPATLVQPVGSPLSLECTVEGTSNPNLYWYRQAAGRGLQLLFYSVGIGQISSEVPQNLSASRPQDRQFILSSKKLLLSDSGFYLCAWSVSGRGETEAFFGQGTRLTVV.

This clone has only one observation. The chain has TRBV21-1 and TRBJ1-5; the table gives TRBD1 as D, unverified against the DNA. TRBV21-1 is a documented pseudogene. This CDR3 spans 15 amino acids. CDR3 amino acids: CASSNKDRATQPQHF. Written as DNA, the CDR3 is TGTGCCAGCAGCAATAAAGACAGGGCCACTCAGCCCCAGCATTTT.

The chain carries TRBV5-1 and TRBJ1-4, with D hard to call. Trimming cost V 4 bases and J 1 base, with 20 bases left between them. The CDR3 extends over 18 amino acids. Germline V lookup: CDR1 SGHRS, CDR2 YFSETQ. The DNA of the CDR3 is TGCGCCAGCAGCCTTCACAGAGACAATATGATAACTAATGAAAAACTGTTTTTT. Its translation is CASSLHRDNMITNEKLFF. The variable domain in full, completed from reference TRBV5-1 and TRBJ1-4, reads KAGVTQTPRYLIKTRGQQVTLSCSPISGHRSVSWYQQTPGQGLQFLFEYFSETQRNKGNFPGRFSGRQFSNSRSEMNVSTLELGDSALYLCASSLHRDNMITNEKLFFGSGTQLSVL.

This clone was detected once. The chain links TRBV5-1 to TRBJ2-7, with 8 positions matching TRBD1. Germline V gene data show CDR1 as SGHRS and CDR2 as YFSETQ. The length of the CDR3 is 14 residues. With 6 bases clipped from V and 1 base from J, the junction kept 6 bases outside the gene matches. CDR3 nucleotides: TGCGCCAGCAACCGCGACAGGGGTTCCTACGAGCAGTACTTC. Translating it yields CASNRDRGSYEQYF.

This chain connects TRBV2 to TRBJ1-3; 8 bases line up with TRBD1. CDR1 SNHLY and CDR2 FYNNEI come from the germline V gene. The CDR3 totals 14 residues. J gave up 2 bases and V 5 bases, and 2 bases lay outside the gene matches. The CDR3 DNA reads TGTGCCAGCAGTCAGGGGGCCACTGGAAACACCATATATTTT. Its translation: CASSQGATGNTIYF.

The rearrangement joins TRBV6-5 to TRBJ1-2, with 7 bases matching TRBD1. Germline assignment: CDR1 MNHEY and CDR2 SVGAGI. Germline trimming cut 7 bases from V and 6 bases from J; bases unmatched to any gene: 8. This CDR3 has 13 residues. As DNA, the CDR3 is TGTGCCAGCAATCCAGGGGGTGAGGATGGCTACACCTTC. Its protein is CASNPGGEDGYTF.

The chain carries TRBV5-6 and TRBJ2-3; tentatively, D is TRBD2 (6 bases). Trimming removed 4 bases at V and 0 bases at J, with 12 bases between. Germline values: CDR1 SGHDT, CDR2 YYEEEE. This CDR3 has 15 residues. CDR3 DNA sequence: TGTGCCAGCAGCCTGGGACTTACCAGCACAGATACGCAGTATTTT. Protein product: CASSLGLTSTDTQYF.

V gene TRBV16 combines with J gene TRBJ2-7, with TRBD1 identical over 10 bases. The germline gives CDR1 KGHSY, CDR2 FQNENV. This CDR3 is 14 amino acids long. V gave up 4 bases and J gave up 5 bases; unmatched junction bases: 5. CDR3 sequence reads: CASSPRQGANEQYF. For the CDR3, the DNA is TGTGCCAGCAGCCCCCGACAGGGGGCTAACGAGCAGTACTTC.

The V and J genes are TRBV5-1 and TRBJ1-6; 9 bases match TRBD1. This CDR3 has 16 amino acids. V dropped 4 bases and J dropped 9; count of bases not matched to a gene: 11. Germline CDR1 is SGHRS and CDR2 is YFSETQ. The CDR3 region has the DNA TGCGCCAGCAGCCCGGCCGGGGACAGGGTATTTTCACCCCTCCACTTT. Translation gives CASSPAGDRVFSPLHF.

This clone appeared a few times. The chain links TRBV13 to TRBJ1-1; D gene uncertain. Trimming shortened V by 1 base and J by 5 bases, and 2 bases separated the two germline ends. The germline gives CDR1 PRHDT, CDR2 FYEKMQ (reference sequence). This CDR3 contains 11 residues. The CDR3 is CASSLVTEAFF. For the CDR3, the DNA is TGTGCCAGCAGCTTAGTAACTGAAGCTTTCTTT.

This sequence joins TRBV2 and TRBJ2-2, with 8 bases that match TRBD2. CDR3 length: 16 residues. In germline, CDR1 is SNHLY, CDR2 FYNNEI. The V and J ends lost 0 bases and 5 bases, in that order; junction bases with no gene match: 5. The CDR3 spells CASSEARGARTGELFF. The CDR3 DNA follows: TGTGCCAGCAGTGAAGCGCGGGGGGCAAGAACCGGGGAGCTGTTTTTT. Using reference TRBV2 and TRBJ2-2 for the parts outside the CDR3, the full variable domain is EPEVTQTPSHQVTQMGQEVILRCVPISNHLYFYWYRQILGQKVEFLVSFYNNEISEKSEIFDDQFSVERPDGSNFTLKIRSTKLEDSAMYFCASSEARGARTGELFFGEGSRLTVL.